A single sample gave rise to the 16 T cell receptor beta chains below, sequenced in a study of Graves' ophthalmopathy and Graves' hyperthyroidism. Amplifying from RNA transcripts, the study obtained TCR beta CDR3 regions. The authors performed first-round RT-PCR with HTBI primers and then a second-round multiplex PCR. MiXCR was run by TCRdb on the multiplex PCR reads, yielding one entry per CDR3 protein. The sample lists about 480,000 distinct CDR3 sequences, approximately 15% seen once, with about a tenth in the top ten. The sample taken for sequencing was blood. These receptor sequences come from a woman in her twenties or thirties with Graves' ophthalmopathy.

In this sample, this clonotype turned up many times. This rearrangement joins TRBV12-3 or TRBV12-4 to TRBJ2-2; the D gene is possibly TRBD2 (6 bases). This CDR3 comprises 17 residues. Deletions cut 2 bases from V and 2 bases from J, with 15 bases between. For the CDR3, the DNA is TGTGCCAGCAGTTTAAGTTCGGGAGTCGGTAACACCGGGGAGCTGTTTTTT. The encoded protein is CASSLSSGVGNTGELFF.

This clonotype was detected ten times or more. The V call is TRBV12-3 or TRBV12-4, the J call TRBJ2-7; D remains unclear. The CDR3 length is 12 residues. Trimming left V 6 bases short and J 2 bases short, with 8 bases between. The CDR3 region is CASSPPTYEQYF. In nucleotides, the CDR3 is TGTGCCAGCAGCCCCCCTACCTACGAGCAGTACTTC.

This clonotype was detected many times. The rearrangement joins TRBV15 to TRBJ1-1, with D unresolved. Germline-derived CDR1 and CDR2 are LNHNV and YYDKDF (reference sequence). CDR3 length: 14 amino acids. Trimming left V 5 bases short and J 3 bases short, with 13 bases between. CDR3 residues: CATSRNRKDTEAFF. CDR3 in DNA: TGTGCCACCAGCCGCAACCGAAAGGACACTGAAGCTTTCTTT.

This clonotype was seen a handful of times. The chain has TRBV12-3 or TRBV12-4 and TRBJ2-2, with TRBD1 identical over 7 bases. Losses at the gene ends were 3 bases for V and 5 bases for J; bases not matched to a gene: 3. The CDR3 has 14 residues. In nucleotides, the CDR3 is TGTGCCAGCAGTTTTAGGGGGCAGACCGGGGAGCTGTTTTTT. This codes for CASSFRGQTGELFF.

This clonotype was observed at least ten times. The rearrangement joins TRBV28 to TRBJ2-2, with D hard to call. Germline CDR1 and CDR2: MDHEN and SYDVKM. The V gene lost 3 bases and the J gene lost 11 bases, with 16 bases spanning the gap. The CDR3 length is 14 residues. CDR3 loop: CASSFLRSRLELFF. In nucleotides, the CDR3 is TGTGCCAGCAGTTTCCTGAGATCGCGGTTAGAGCTGTTTTTT. Full variable domain (missing parts from reference TRBV28 and TRBJ2-2): DVKVTQSSRYLVKRTGEKVFLECVQDMDHENMFWYRQDPGLGLRLIYFSYDVKMKEKGDIPEGYSVSREKKERFSLILESASTNQTSMYLCASSFLRSRLELFFGEGSRLTVL.

The rearrangement uses TRBV4-2 and TRBJ1-5, with 7 positions matching TRBD1. Germline CDR1 reads LGHNA; CDR2 reads YNFKEQ. After removal of 4 bases from V and 5 bases from J, the junction contained 23 bases not matched to a gene. The CDR3 covers 20 residues. CDR3 protein: CASSRLENDPTGTVDQPQHF. DNA of the CDR3: TGTGCCAGCAGCCGGCTCGAAAACGACCCAACCGGGACAGTGGATCAGCCCCAGCATTTT.

This clonotype was counted at least ten times. The chain couples TRBV28 to TRBJ1-1, with D uncertain. Germline-derived CDR1 and CDR2 are MDHEN and SYDVKM. Trimming left V 3 bases short and J 8 bases short, with 7 bases between. CDR3 length: 11 amino acids. CDR3 amino acids: CASSLTQEAFF. The DNA of the CDR3 is TGTGCCAGCAGTTTGACACAGGAAGCTTTCTTT.

There are many counts of this clonotype. The chain has TRBV6-5 and TRBJ1-1, with a possible D match to TRBD1 (5 bases). The ends were cut back, 2 bases at V and 1 base at J, with 8 bases in the middle. There are 14 residues in the CDR3. Germline V lookup: CDR1 MNHEY, CDR2 SVGAGI. CDR3 coding DNA: TGTGCCAGCAGTTACAGGGGAACGAACACTGAAGCTTTCTTT. Its translation: CASSYRGTNTEAFF.

This clonotype was counted at least ten times. The chain joins TRBV5-1 to TRBJ2-7; D unclear. Germline CDR1 is SGHRS and CDR2 is YFSETQ. The CDR3 extends over 14 amino acids. V gave up 0 bases and J gave up 9 bases, with 16 bases separating them. The CDR3 sequence: CASSLAGRNERQYF. CDR3 DNA sequence: TGCGCCAGCAGCTTGGCCGGACGGAACGAAAGGCAGTACTTC.

Of note for this clonotype: No conserved phenylalanine or tryptophan is present at the end of the CDR3, so a read error is the likely explanation. The V gene is TRBV5-1, the J gene TRBJ2-2, with D perhaps TRBD2 (6 bases). V gave up 4 bases and J gave up 4 bases, with 14 bases separating them. Germline V gene sequence: CDR1 SGHRS, CDR2 YFSETQ. The CDR3 runs to 15 residues. In DNA, the CDR3 is TGCGCCAGCAGCAGCGGGTCCTTGGCCACCGGGGAGCTGTTTTTG. Encoded protein: CASSSGSLATGELFL.

This clonotype was detected ten times or more. V and J are TRBV6-4 and TRBJ1-5, with D perhaps matching TRBD1 (6 bases). Germline CDR1 reads MRHNA; CDR2 reads SNTAGT. V lost 11 bases and J lost 11, with 28 bases in between. The CDR3 runs 15 residues. Written as DNA, the CDR3 is TGTGCCGTCTCGGAGAGGGGGGCCACTCCTGAGGCCCAGCATTTT. This codes for CAVSERGATPEAQHF.

This clonotype was detected many times. The genes are TRBV10-2 and TRBJ1-3, with unresolved D. Germline CDR1 is WSHSY and CDR2 is SAAADI. The CDR3 extends over 14 amino acids. V was clipped by 2 bases and J by 4 bases, with 9 bases between them. The CDR3 is CASSEPFAGNTIYF. For the CDR3, the DNA is TGCGCCAGCAGTGAGCCCTTTGCCGGAAACACCATATATTTT.

This clonotype was observed many times. The CDR3 sequence: CASSSGPTADTEAFF. CDR3 sequence (DNA): TGTGCCAGCAGCTCGGGACCGACTGCTGACACTGAAGCTTTCTTT. The chain joins TRBV5-4 to TRBJ1-1; D is possibly TRBD1 (5 bases). Germline loops: CDR1 SGHNT, CDR2 YYREEE (reference sequence). This CDR3 has 15 amino acids. V lost 3 bases and J 3 bases, leaving 15 bases between the germline ends.

This clonotype has at least ten counts. The V call is TRBV6-5, the J call TRBJ2-7, with 10 bases matching TRBD1. CDR3 length: 14 residues. V was clipped by 6 bases and J by 3 bases; unmatched bases: 5. Germline CDR1 reads MNHEY; CDR2 reads SVGAGI. The CDR3 region is CASSGTGAGYEQYF. CDR3 in DNA: TGTGCCAGCAGCGGGACAGGGGCAGGCTACGAGCAGTACTTC.

This clonotype was counted many times. V usage is TRBV24-1 and J usage is TRBJ1-1; 7 bases match TRBD1. Unmatched junction bases numbered 6, after V lost 3 bases and J lost 6 bases. Germline assignment: CDR1 KGHDR and CDR2 SFDVKD. There are 14 residues in the CDR3. The CDR3 loop reads CATSDPRQGPEAFF. CDR3 DNA: TGTGCCACCAGTGATCCGAGACAGGGACCTGAAGCTTTCTTT.

This clonotype appeared many times. The V call is TRBV27, the J call TRBJ1-5; no firm D call. The CDR3 is 13 residues long. CDR1 is MNHEY and CDR2 is SMNVEV in the germline V gene (reference sequence). Deletions cut 0 bases from V and 9 bases from J, with 9 bases between. In DNA, the CDR3 is TGTGCCAGCAGTTTATCTGAAGGTCTGCCCCAGCATTTT. Protein product: CASSLSEGLPQHF.